This T cell receptor (beta chain) was captured in a study of radiotherapy plus CTLA-4 blockade in lung cancer. Points from the study as a whole: TCR clones originating in tumors grew in number in blood after radiotherapy plus ipilimumab. Interferon-beta and early blood T cell clone dynamics reportedly predicted response best.

Those with chemo-refractory metastatic non-small-cell lung cancer were treated with focal radiation combined with CTLA-4 blockade using ipilimumab. The V gene's germline CDR1 is SGHRS and CDR2 YFSETQ. The V end lost 10 bases, the J end lost 7 bases, and 9 bases lay between the germline ends. The CDR3 contains 10 residues. Sequencing used immunoSEQ multiplex PCR; TCRdb keeps in-frame clones, though not all of them. Of about 45,000 clones in the sample, 65% to 70% are singletons; the top ten hold roughly 25%. Worth noting for this clone: Its antigen is undetermined.

This specimen was peripheral blood, taken from a patient treated with radiotherapy plus ipilimumab. The V call is TRBV5-1, the J call TRBJ2-1; D gene uncertain. The TCR sequence derives from a human donor with non-small cell lung cancer who had a partial response to radiotherapy plus ipilimumab. CDR3 sequence (DNA): TGCGCCTGTGGAGTGAATGAGCAGTTCTTC. This translates into CACGVNEQFF.